A selection of T cell receptor beta chains follows, all from one sample in a study of shared clonotypes between healthy human individuals. Method: immunoSEQ multiplex PCR; TCRdb's copy keeps in-frame clones and lacks some. The profile shows about 610,000 clones, roughly 95% of them singletons. Sequencing input: naive CD8+ T cells sorted from blood. Receptors originate from a woman in her twenties or thirties in good health. Each CDR3 is given with its conserved first and last residue. The order of the fields is CDR3 protein, CDR3 DNA, J gene, V gene, clone size, D gene. D genes are given only for firm matches. Clone size, where shown, is once, few, many, or a class for clones that have expanded.

CDR3 protein: CASSLLSSGGYNEQFF
CDR3 DNA: TGTGCCAGCAGTTTGCTATCTAGCGGAGGGTACAATGAGCAGTTCTTC
J gene: TRBJ2-1
V gene: TRBV27
clone size: -
D gene: TRBD2

CDR3 protein: CASSQPDRNYEQYF
CDR3 DNA: TGTGCCAGCAGCCAGCCCGACAGGAACTACGAGCAGTACTTC
J gene: TRBJ2-7
V gene: TRBV28
clone size: -
D gene: -

CDR3 protein: CATSRDGGSTDTQYF
CDR3 DNA: TGTGCCACCAGCAGAGATGGCGGTAGCACAGATACGCAGTATTTT
J gene: TRBJ2-3
V gene: TRBV15
clone size: -
D gene: -

CDR3 protein: CASSFQRDRPGYSTDTQYF
CDR3 DNA: TGCGCCAGCAGCTTCCAGAGGGACAGGCCGGGTTATAGCACAGATACGCAGTATTTT
J gene: TRBJ2-3
V gene: TRBV5-1
clone size: -
D gene: TRBD1

CDR3 protein: CASRERGSYNEQFF
CDR3 DNA: TGTGCCAGCCGGGAACGGGGTTCGTACAATGAGCAGTTCTTC
J gene: TRBJ2-1
V gene: TRBV6-5
clone size: once
D gene: -

CDR3 protein: CASSPYRALNEKLFF
CDR3 DNA: TGTGCCAGCAGTCCTTACAGGGCCCTTAATGAAAAACTGTTTTTT
J gene: TRBJ1-4
V gene: TRBV27
clone size: -
D gene: -

CDR3 protein: CSVEFGNTEAFF
CDR3 DNA: TGCAGCGTTGAATTTGGGAACACTGAAGCTTTCTTT
J gene: TRBJ1-1
V gene: TRBV29-1
clone size: few
D gene: -

CDR3 protein: CAISNETNYEQYF
CDR3 DNA: TGTGCCATCAGCAATGAGACCAACTACGAGCAGTACTTC
J gene: TRBJ2-7
V gene: TRBV10-3
clone size: -
D gene: -

CDR3 protein: CASSQNIASELGEQFF
CDR3 DNA: TGCGCCAGCAGCCAAAATATCGCTAGCGAATTGGGTGAGCAGTTCTTC
J gene: TRBJ2-1
V gene: TRBV4-1
clone size: -
D gene: -

CDR3 protein: CASSPNMGLSLYEQYF
CDR3 DNA: TGTGCCAGCAGTCCCAACATGGGGTTGAGCCTTTACGAGCAGTACTTC
J gene: TRBJ2-7
V gene: TRBV28
clone size: -
D gene: -

CDR3 protein: CSVASGTGAFEQYF
CDR3 DNA: TGCAGCGTGGCCTCCGGGACAGGGGCGTTCGAGCAGTACTTC
J gene: TRBJ2-7
V gene: TRBV29-1
clone size: -
D gene: TRBD1

CDR3 protein: CASSLRYMNTEAFF
CDR3 DNA: TGTGCCAGCAGTTTAAGGTACATGAACACTGAAGCTTTCTTT
J gene: TRBJ1-1
V gene: TRBV27
clone size: -
D gene: -

CDR3 protein: CASSLGRLSGNTIYF
CDR3 DNA: TGTGCCAGCAGCTTAGGACGTCTCTCTGGAAACACCATATATTTT
J gene: TRBJ1-3
V gene: TRBV13
clone size: -
D gene: -

CDR3 protein: CASSPVAGDYNEQFF
CDR3 DNA: TGCGCCAGCAGCCCTGTGGCGGGAGACTACAATGAGCAGTTCTTC
J gene: TRBJ2-1
V gene: TRBV4-1
clone size: -
D gene: TRBD2

CDR3 protein: CASRWTRDWVHNEQFF
CDR3 DNA: TGTGCCAGCAGATGGACTCGGGACTGGGTGCACAATGAGCAGTTCTTC
J gene: TRBJ2-1
V gene: TRBV5-6
clone size: -
D gene: -

CDR3 protein: CASSLGTSGAGELFF
CDR3 DNA: TGTGCCAGCAGTTTAGGGACTAGTGGCGCCGGGGAGCTGTTTTTT
J gene: TRBJ2-2
V gene: TRBV27
clone size: -
D gene: TRBD2

CDR3 protein: CASNSRALGTEAFF
CDR3 DNA: TGTGCCAGCAATTCCAGGGCCCTGGGCACTGAAGCTTTCTTT
J gene: TRBJ1-1
V gene: TRBV6-1
clone size: -
D gene: -

CDR3 protein: CASSDPVYDYTF
CDR3 DNA: TGTGCCAGCAGCGACCCCGTCTATGACTACACCTTC
J gene: TRBJ1-2
V gene: TRBV9
clone size: -
D gene: -

CDR3 protein: CASSLGQGYNEQFF
CDR3 DNA: TGTGCCAGCAGTCTTGGACAGGGCTACAATGAGCAGTTCTTC
J gene: TRBJ2-1
V gene: TRBV27
clone size: -
D gene: TRBD1

CDR3 protein: CVSSDSWRGNEQFF
CDR3 DNA: TGTGTCAGCAGTGATAGTTGGCGAGGGAATGAGCAGTTCTTC
J gene: TRBJ2-1
V gene: TRBV25-1
clone size: -
D gene: -

CDR3 protein: CASGPSARLGSEQFF
CDR3 DNA: TGTGCTAGTGGCCCCTCAGCGAGGCTCGGGAGTGAGCAGTTCTTC
J gene: TRBJ2-1
V gene: TRBV12-5
clone size: -
D gene: -

CDR3 protein: CASSQIQGGRLNTEAFF
CDR3 DNA: TGTGCCAGCAGCCAGATCCAAGGGGGGCGATTGAACACTGAAGCTTTCTTT
J gene: TRBJ1-1
V gene: TRBV7-6
clone size: -
D gene: -

CDR3 protein: CASSPQGPGGMNTEAFF
CDR3 DNA: TGTGCCAGTAGTCCCCAGGGTCCAGGGGGGATGAACACTGAAGCTTTCTTT
J gene: TRBJ1-1
V gene: TRBV19
clone size: -
D gene: TRBD1

CDR3 protein: CASSPNPSGRFDEQYF
CDR3 DNA: TGTGCCAGCAGTCCCAACCCTAGCGGGAGGTTTGACGAGCAGTACTTC
J gene: TRBJ2-7
V gene: TRBV27
clone size: -
D gene: TRBD2

CDR3 protein: CASRLDSNQPQHF
CDR3 DNA: TGTGCCAGTAGGCTGGACAGCAATCAGCCCCAGCATTTT
J gene: TRBJ1-5
V gene: TRBV19
clone size: -
D gene: -

CDR3 protein: CASSAPGQWGQETQYF
CDR3 DNA: TGTGCCAGCAGCGCCCCGGGACAGTGGGGGCAAGAGACCCAGTACTTC
J gene: TRBJ2-5
V gene: TRBV11-2
clone size: -
D gene: TRBD1

CDR3 protein: CASSESGGARYF
CDR3 DNA: TGTGCCAGCAGTGAAAGCGGGGGAGCTCGGTATTTT
J gene: TRBJ2-3
V gene: TRBV6-1
clone size: -
D gene: TRBD2

CDR3 protein: CASSFSAAVNYEQYF
CDR3 DNA: TGTGCCAGCAGTTTCAGCGCGGCGGTAAACTACGAGCAGTACTTC
J gene: TRBJ2-7
V gene: TRBV28
clone size: -
D gene: -

CDR3 protein: CASSEADRSFSEQFF
CDR3 DNA: TGTGCCAGCAGTGAAGCCGACAGGAGCTTTAGTGAGCAGTTCTTC
J gene: TRBJ2-1
V gene: TRBV2
clone size: -
D gene: -

CDR3 protein: CASSPEAGPSFEQYF
CDR3 DNA: TGCGCCAGCAGCCCCGAAGCCGGACCCTCTTTTGAGCAGTACTTC
J gene: TRBJ2-7
V gene: TRBV4-1
clone size: -
D gene: -

CDR3 protein: CASIRLAGERGNEQFF
CDR3 DNA: TGTGCCAGCATCCGACTAGCGGGAGAGCGAGGGAATGAGCAGTTCTTC
J gene: TRBJ2-1
V gene: TRBV7-9
clone size: -
D gene: TRBD2

CDR3 protein: CASSLESSYNEQFF
CDR3 DNA: TGTGCCAGCAGCCTGGAGAGCTCCTACAATGAGCAGTTCTTC
J gene: TRBJ2-1
V gene: TRBV13
clone size: -
D gene: -

CDR3 protein: CASSPVVIAASDEQFF
CDR3 DNA: TGTGCCAGCAGCCCAGTCGTGATAGCGGCCTCGGATGAGCAGTTCTTC
J gene: TRBJ2-1
V gene: TRBV7-9
clone size: -
D gene: -

CDR3 protein: CATSRDLTDGYTF
CDR3 DNA: TGTGCCACCAGCAGAGATTTAACAGATGGCTACACCTTC
J gene: TRBJ1-2
V gene: TRBV15
clone size: -
D gene: -

CDR3 protein: CSDRDLKSYEQYF
CDR3 DNA: TGCAGCGACCGGGACTTAAAATCCTACGAGCAGTACTTC
J gene: TRBJ2-7
V gene: TRBV29-1
clone size: -
D gene: -

CDR3 protein: CASSVGFSPYEQYF
CDR3 DNA: TGTGCCAGCAGCGTAGGTTTTAGTCCTTACGAGCAGTACTTC
J gene: TRBJ2-7
V gene: TRBV9
clone size: -
D gene: -

CDR3 protein: CASSLTGESPYGYTF
CDR3 DNA: TGTGCCAGCAGCTTGACAGGGGAAAGTCCGTATGGCTACACCTTC
J gene: TRBJ1-2
V gene: TRBV11-1
clone size: -
D gene: TRBD1

CDR3 protein: CASSEGLIRELFF
CDR3 DNA: TGTGCCAGCAGTGAAGGACTAATTCGGGAGCTGTTTTTT
J gene: TRBJ2-2
V gene: TRBV27
clone size: -
D gene: -

CDR3 protein: CASSGRDLNAYEQYF
CDR3 DNA: TGTGCCAGCAGTGGACGGGACCTAAACGCCTACGAGCAGTACTTC
J gene: TRBJ2-7
V gene: TRBV6-1
clone size: -
D gene: -

CDR3 protein: CASSPWGEETQYF
CDR3 DNA: TGTGCCAGCAGCCCATGGGGAGAAGAGACCCAGTACTTC
J gene: TRBJ2-5
V gene: TRBV7-9
clone size: -
D gene: -

CDR3 protein: CASSLSIAGDSTDTQYF
CDR3 DNA: TGTGCCAGCAGTCTTTCAATAGCGGGAGACAGCACAGATACGCAGTATTTT
J gene: TRBJ2-3
V gene: TRBV28
clone size: -
D gene: TRBD2

CDR3 protein: CASRTQGLGQPQHF
CDR3 DNA: TGTGCCAGCAGGACACAGGGGCTCGGTCAGCCCCAGCATTTT
J gene: TRBJ1-5
V gene: TRBV28
clone size: -
D gene: TRBD1

CDR3 protein: CASRTGGTEAFF
CDR3 DNA: TGTGCCAGCAGGACAGGGGGCACTGAAGCTTTCTTT
J gene: TRBJ1-1
V gene: TRBV5-4
clone size: -
D gene: TRBD1

CDR3 protein: CASSFGSPYEQYF
CDR3 DNA: TGTGCCAGCAGCTTCGGAAGCCCCTACGAGCAGTACTTC
J gene: TRBJ2-7
V gene: TRBV7-9
clone size: once
D gene: -